One sample yielded the 17 T cell receptor beta chains listed below, sequenced in a study of T-cell reconstitution after alpha-beta-depleted transplantation in children. The TCRbeta library incorporated unique molecular identifiers. TCRdb re-derived calls from the PCR reads in MiXCR, one entry per CDR3 protein. The sample has some 10,000 distinct CDR3 sequences, about 14% seen once. This specimen consisted of PBMCs, mostly from graft donor cells, obtained 60 days after TCRalphabeta/CD19-depleted stem cell transplant. Receptor source: a male patient between 10 and 17 years old who had a stem cell transplant for acute lymphoblastic leukemia, so the T cells may come from the graft donor.

This clonotype was counted at least ten times. Here the CDR3 DNA reads TGTGCCAGCAGCCCTAGAGTTTGGACTAGCGGGACCCACGAGCAGTACTTC. Translated, it gives CASSPRVWTSGTHEQYF. The chain recombines TRBV11-2 with TRBJ2-7, with TRBD2 matching over 12 bases. The germline gives CDR1 SGHAT, CDR2 FQNNGV. The CDR3 has 17 residues. J lost 5 bases, V lost 5 bases, and 13 bases had no gene match.

This clonotype qualifies as medium-sized. The CDR3 nucleotides are TGTGCCAGCAGCCAAGGGACACCTGGGGCCAACGTCCTGACTTTC. This sequence encodes CASSQGTPGANVLTF. The chain links TRBV12-3 or TRBV12-4 to TRBJ2-6, with a weak D call TRBD1 (6 bases). V was trimmed by 6 bases and J by 2 bases, leaving 11 bases between them. This CDR3 is 15 amino acids long.

This clonotype occurred many times. This chain joins TRBV6-5 and TRBJ2-1, with TRBD2 matching over 8 bases. J lost 8 bases, V lost 2 bases, and 14 bases had no gene match. CDR3 length equals 17 residues. Germline V gives CDR1 MNHEY, CDR2 SVGAGI. This CDR3 reads CASSYPGPPREGYEQFF. As DNA, the CDR3 is TGTGCCAGCAGTTACCCCGGCCCCCCCCGGGAGGGGTATGAGCAGTTCTTC.

This clonotype was observed many times. This sequence joins TRBV5-4 and TRBJ2-1, with 12 bases that match TRBD2. Per the germline V gene, CDR1 is SGHNT and CDR2 is YYREEE (reference sequence). The CDR3 is made up of 16 amino acids. J lost 9 bases, V lost 4 bases, and 11 bases had no gene match. The CDR3 bases are TGTGCCAGCAGCCTTGGACTAGCGGGATCCATCATTGAGCAGTTCTTC. It specifies CASSLGLAGSIIEQFF.

This clonotype was counted ten times or more. The chain uses TRBV7-6 and TRBJ2-2, with TRBD2 matching 14 bases. J was trimmed by 6 bases and V by 6 bases; bases with no gene match: 6. This CDR3 contains 16 residues. CDR1 SGHVS and CDR2 FNYEAQ come from the germline V gene. CDR3 sequence reads: CASSPTSGRVAGELFF. CDR3 sequence (DNA): TGTGCCAGCAGTCCGACTAGCGGGAGGGTGGCCGGGGAGCTGTTTTTT.

Ten or more counts support this clonotype. The V and J genes are TRBV20-1 and TRBJ2-5; TRBD2 is a possible D gene (5 bases). The CDR3 contains 15 residues. Germline CDR1 is DFQATT and CDR2 is SNEGSKA (reference sequence). Trimming took off 0 bases at V and 1 base at J, with 12 bases between the two ends. This CDR3 is CSARDTEGGQETQYF. CDR3 nucleotide sequence: TGCAGTGCTAGAGATACGGAAGGAGGCCAAGAGACCCAGTACTTC.

This clonotype was observed a handful of times. V usage is TRBV5-1 and J usage is TRBJ2-7; no clear D gene. This CDR3 region has 15 residues. With 1 base removed from V and 1 base from J, the gap between germline ends came to 12 bases. Germline loops: CDR1 SGHRS, CDR2 YFSETQ. The CDR3 reads CASSLSPGTSYEQYF. For the CDR3, the DNA is TGCGCCAGCAGCTTGTCTCCGGGCACTTCCTACGAGCAGTACTTC.

This clonotype showed up many times. The V and J genes are TRBV6-1 and TRBJ2-5; D gene uncertain. V was shortened by 3 bases and J by 1 base, with 12 bases between the two germline ends. CDR3 length: 15 residues. Germline V gene lookup returns CDR1 MNHNS and CDR2 SASEGT. The CDR3 reads CASSDLRRLQETQYF. CDR3 DNA sequence: TGTGCCAGCAGTGACCTTCGCCGGCTCCAAGAGACCCAGTACTTC.

As for this clonotype: This may be a read error, as it is one base from a much larger clone. CDR3 residues: CASCLYGTADGEQYF. CDR3 DNA sequence: TGTGCCAGCTGCCTGTACGGGACAGCCGACGGGGAGCAGTACTTC. This rearrangement joins TRBV3-1 to TRBJ2-7; 7 positions match TRBD1. There are 15 residues in the CDR3. CDR1 and CDR2 (germline): LGHDT, YNNKEL (reference sequence). The trim removed 8 bases at V and 7 bases at J, leaving 17 bases unmatched.

This clonotype was found many times. This chain connects TRBV7-9 to TRBJ2-3, with 11 bases fitting TRBD2. The CDR3 extends over 17 amino acids. With 5 bases clipped from V and 0 bases from J, the junction kept 7 bases outside the gene matches. Germline assignment: CDR1 SEHNR and CDR2 FQNEAQ (reference sequence). The CDR3 DNA reads as TGTGCCAGCAGCCCACGACTAGCGGGGACTAGCACAGATACGCAGTATTTT. Its protein product is CASSPRLAGTSTDTQYF.

This clonotype was counted ten times or more. This rearrangement joins TRBV5-5 to TRBJ2-2; D is possibly TRBD2 (6 bases). The CDR3 consists of 17 residues. Germline assignment: CDR1 SGHKS and CDR2 YYEKEE (reference sequence). The V gene lost 0 bases and the J gene lost 0 bases, with 12 bases spanning the gap. This CDR3 is CASSLGRENANTGELFF. CDR3 nucleotides: TGTGCCAGCAGCTTGGGGCGGGAAAACGCGAACACCGGGGAGCTGTTTTTT.

This clonotype was found many times. The chain carries TRBV7-9 and TRBJ1-3, with unresolved D. This CDR3 has 17 residues. Trimming left V 0 bases short and J 0 bases short, with 12 bases between. Germline V gives CDR1 SEHNR, CDR2 FQNEAQ (reference sequence). The CDR3 DNA reads TGTGCCAGCAGCTTAGCCCGACTGCAGAGCTCTGGAAACACCATATATTTT. Protein: CASSLARLQSSGNTIYF.

The table lists this clonotype with many counts. V is TRBV3-1 and J is TRBJ2-5; 11 bases are a match to TRBD2. The V and J ends lost 6 bases and 3 bases, in that order; junction bases with no gene match: 3. Germline CDR1 is LGHDT and CDR2 is YNNKEL (reference sequence). The CDR3 is 14 amino acids. Written as DNA, the CDR3 is TGTGCCAGCAGGACTAGCGGGACCAAAGAGACCCAGTACTTC. Protein product: CASRTSGTKETQYF.

J is TRBJ2-7 and V is TRBV28; D uncertain. The CDR3 length is 14 residues. Trimming took 6 bases from V and 3 from J, leaving 15 bases between them. CDR1 is MDHEN and CDR2 is SYDVKM in the germline V gene. The CDR3 DNA reads TGTGCCAGCAGCCTGTCGGGCATTTTCTACGAGCAGTACTTC. Protein product: CASSLSGIFYEQYF.

The rearrangement joins TRBV4-2 to TRBJ2-1, with TRBD1 matching 12 bases. Per germline, CDR1 LGHNA and CDR2 YNFKEQ. CDR3 size: 18 residues. V was clipped by 4 bases and J by 7 bases; unmatched bases: 14. For the CDR3, the DNA is TGTGCCAGCAGCCCGGAGTGGGGGACAGGGGGCGCGTGGAATGAGCAGTTCTTC. This translates into CASSPEWGTGGAWNEQFF.

This clonotype is judged medium-sized. V is TRBV24-1 and J is TRBJ2-1; TRBD1 matches 12 bases. Germline loops: CDR1 KGHDR, CDR2 SFDVKD. The CDR3 runs to 17 residues. V trimming: 0 bases; J trimming: 5 bases; junction bases outside the gene matches: 4. The CDR3 loop is CATSDLWGQGANNEQFF. The CDR3 DNA follows: TGTGCCACCAGTGATTTGTGGGGACAGGGGGCAAACAATGAGCAGTTCTTC.

This clonotype was seen many times. V gene TRBV4-1 combines with J gene TRBJ1-1; D perhaps matches TRBD1 (6 bases). Germline V lookup: CDR1 MGHRA, CDR2 YSYEKL. This CDR3 has 18 residues. Deletions cut 0 bases from V and 0 bases from J, with 17 bases between. The chain's CDR3 is CASSQERRSDSLNTEAFF. The CDR3 DNA follows: TGCGCCAGCAGCCAAGAAAGAAGGTCGGACAGCCTGAACACTGAAGCTTTCTTT.